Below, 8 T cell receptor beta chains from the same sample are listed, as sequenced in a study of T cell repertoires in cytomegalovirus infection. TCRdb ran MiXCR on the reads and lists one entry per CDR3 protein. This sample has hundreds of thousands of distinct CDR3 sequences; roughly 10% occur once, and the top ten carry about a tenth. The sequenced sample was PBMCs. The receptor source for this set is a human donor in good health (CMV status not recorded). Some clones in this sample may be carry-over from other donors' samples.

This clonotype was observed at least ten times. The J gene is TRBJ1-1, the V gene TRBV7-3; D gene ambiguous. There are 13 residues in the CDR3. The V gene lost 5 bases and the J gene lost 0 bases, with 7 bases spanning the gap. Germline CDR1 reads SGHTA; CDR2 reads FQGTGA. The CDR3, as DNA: TGTGCCAGCAGCAATACCATGAACACTGAAGCTTTCTTT. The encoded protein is CASSNTMNTEAFF.

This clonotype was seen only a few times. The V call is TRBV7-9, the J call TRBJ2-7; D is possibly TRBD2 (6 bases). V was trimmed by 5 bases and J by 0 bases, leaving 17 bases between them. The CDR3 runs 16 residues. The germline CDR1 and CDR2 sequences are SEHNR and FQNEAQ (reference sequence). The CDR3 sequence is CASSPRGRGFSYEQYF. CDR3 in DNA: TGTGCCAGCAGCCCGCGTGGGCGGGGCTTCTCCTACGAGCAGTACTTC.

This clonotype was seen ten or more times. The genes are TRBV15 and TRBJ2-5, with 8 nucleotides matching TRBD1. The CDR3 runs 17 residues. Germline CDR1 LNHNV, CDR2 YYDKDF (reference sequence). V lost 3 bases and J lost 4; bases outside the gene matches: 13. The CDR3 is CATSSARTGWLGETQYF. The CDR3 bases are TGTGCCACCAGCAGCGCTCGGACAGGGTGGTTGGGAGAGACCCAGTACTTC.

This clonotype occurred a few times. This CDR3 reads CSAVLGGGYTF. CDR3 in DNA: TGCAGTGCCGTCTTAGGGGGCGGCTACACCTTC. The chain couples TRBV20-1 to TRBJ1-2, with 7 positions matching TRBD1. V shed 6 bases and J 8 bases; nucleotides not matched to a gene: 6. The CDR3 sequence is 11 residues long. Germline CDR1 reads DFQATT; CDR2 reads SNEGSKA (reference sequence).

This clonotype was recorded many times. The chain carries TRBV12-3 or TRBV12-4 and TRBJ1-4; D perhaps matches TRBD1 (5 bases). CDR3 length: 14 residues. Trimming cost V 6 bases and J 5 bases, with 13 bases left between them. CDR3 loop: CASRPRGWNEKLFF. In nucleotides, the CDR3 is TGTGCCAGCAGACCCCGGGGGTGGAATGAAAAACTGTTTTTT.

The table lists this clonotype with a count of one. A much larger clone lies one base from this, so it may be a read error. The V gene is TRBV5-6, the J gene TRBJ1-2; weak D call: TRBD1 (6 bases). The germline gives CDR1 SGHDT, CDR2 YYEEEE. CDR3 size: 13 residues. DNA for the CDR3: TGTGCCAGCAGTCGGGCCAGGGACATTCTTCTCTCCTTC. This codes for CASSRARDILLSF.

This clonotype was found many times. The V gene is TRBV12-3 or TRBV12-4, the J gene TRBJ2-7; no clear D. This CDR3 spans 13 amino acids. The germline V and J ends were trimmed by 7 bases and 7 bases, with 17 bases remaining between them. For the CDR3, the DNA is TGTGCCAGCACTTTGGACGGGTGGAAGGAGCAGTACTTC. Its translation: CASTLDGWKEQYF.

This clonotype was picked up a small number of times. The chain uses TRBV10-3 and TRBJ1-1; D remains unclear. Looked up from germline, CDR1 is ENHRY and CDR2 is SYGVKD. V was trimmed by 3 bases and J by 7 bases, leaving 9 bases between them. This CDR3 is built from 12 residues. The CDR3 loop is CAISEGRNEAFF. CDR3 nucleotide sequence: TGTGCCATCAGTGAAGGCAGAAATGAAGCTTTCTTT.